This entry features one T cell receptor (beta chain) sequence. What it binds is not known. The same CDR3 is also encoded by other DNA sequences in this sample. Deep was the level at which the assay was run. The team ran DNA from unsorted PBMCs on ten immunoSEQ deep assay plates for sequencing. Measured with immunoSEQ multiplex PCR; TCRdb has only the in-frame clones, and not every one. The sample lists fewer than 550,000 clones, 75% to 80% seen once, with roughly an eighth in the top ten. This sample is drawn from a study of shared clonotypes between healthy human individuals. Findings and limits, study-wide: Represented genetic and exposure-history diversity was restricted by having few donors.

Germline V lookup: CDR1 SGHRS, CDR2 YFSETQ. There are 15 residues in the CDR3. Unmatched junction bases numbered 2, after V lost 0 bases and J lost 7 bases. Material for sequencing was PBMCs. This TCR came from a woman in her 40s in good health. Some clones in this sample may be carry-over from other donors' samples. V and J are TRBV5-1 and TRBJ2-1; 12 bases fit TRBD2. CDR3 protein: CASSLGLAGVNEQFF. CDR3 DNA: TGCGCCAGCAGCTTGGGACTAGCGGGAGTTAATGAGCAGTTCTTC.